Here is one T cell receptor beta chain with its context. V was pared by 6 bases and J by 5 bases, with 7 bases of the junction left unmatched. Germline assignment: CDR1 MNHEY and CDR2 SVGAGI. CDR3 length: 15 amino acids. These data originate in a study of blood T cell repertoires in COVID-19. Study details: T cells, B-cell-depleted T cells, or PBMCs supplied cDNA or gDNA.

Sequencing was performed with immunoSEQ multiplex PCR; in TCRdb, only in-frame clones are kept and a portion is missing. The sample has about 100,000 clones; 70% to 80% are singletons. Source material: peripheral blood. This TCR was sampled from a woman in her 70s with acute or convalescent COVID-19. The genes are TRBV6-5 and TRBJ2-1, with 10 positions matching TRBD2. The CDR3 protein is CASRLSGGTNNEQFF. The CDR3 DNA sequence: TGTGCCAGCAGACTTAGCGGGGGGACCAACAATGAGCAGTTCTTC.